What follows is one T cell receptor beta chain and its context. One end of the junction does not line up with germline, which may come from a read error. The data originate from a study of OX40 agonist ivuxolimab in advanced cancers. Profiling relied on immunoSEQ multiplex PCR, and the TCRdb table lists in-frame clones only, not all of them. The sample yields approximately 45,000 clones, 85% to 95% seen once. Germline assignment: CDR1 SQVTM and CDR2 ANQGSEA. The CDR3 extends over 14 amino acids. This rearrangement joins TRBV29-1 to TRBJ2-1; D possibly uses TRBD1 or TRBD2 (6 bases each). The starting material was CD4+ or CD8+ T cells sorted from blood, obtained in a trial of the OX40 agonist ivuxolimab. This receptor was identified in an adult with an advanced solid tumor such as melanoma, head and neck, liver or kidney cancer. The CDR3 DNA follows: TGCAGCGTGGAAGTGGGGGGCGCGTCGGATGAGCAGTTCTTC. Translation: CSVEVGGASDEQFF.